Below are 3 T cell receptor beta chains sequenced from a single sample in a study of T-cell reconstitution after alpha-beta-depleted transplantation in children. TCRbeta library preparation incorporated unique molecular identifiers. TCRdb re-derived calls from the PCR reads in MiXCR, one entry per CDR3 protein. The sample has hundreds of thousands of distinct CDR3 sequences, roughly 17% seen once. Sequenced material: PBMCs from the stem cell graft donor, taken from the stem cell graft. The receptors come from a human donor who donated a stem cell graft to a child with acute myeloid leukemia.

This chain joins TRBV12-3 or TRBV12-4 and TRBJ2-3; 11 bases fit TRBD2. J was trimmed by 6 bases and V by 6 bases; bases with no gene match: 5. CDR3 size: 14 residues. The CDR3 here is CASSTTSGVDTQYF. As DNA, the CDR3 is TGTGCCAGCAGCACGACTAGCGGGGTTGATACGCAGTATTTT.

Only a few counts were recorded for this clonotype. The chain couples TRBV12-3 or TRBV12-4 to TRBJ2-4; 7 nucleotides agree with TRBD1. The CDR3 sequence is 15 residues long. Unmatched junction bases numbered 4, after V lost 5 bases and J lost 0 bases. The CDR3 is CASSDDRAAKNIQYF. The CDR3 DNA reads TGTGCCAGCAGTGACGACAGGGCAGCCAAAAACATTCAGTACTTC.

The chain has TRBV28 and TRBJ2-5; maybe TRBD1 (6 bases). V was cut by 5 bases and J by 2 bases, with 15 bases left in between. The CDR3 extends over 15 amino acids. The germline CDR1 and CDR2 sequences are MDHEN and SYDVKM. DNA for the CDR3: TGTGCCAGCAGTATGGGACAAAGCCCTCAAGAGACCCAGTACTTC. Its translation: CASSMGQSPQETQYF.